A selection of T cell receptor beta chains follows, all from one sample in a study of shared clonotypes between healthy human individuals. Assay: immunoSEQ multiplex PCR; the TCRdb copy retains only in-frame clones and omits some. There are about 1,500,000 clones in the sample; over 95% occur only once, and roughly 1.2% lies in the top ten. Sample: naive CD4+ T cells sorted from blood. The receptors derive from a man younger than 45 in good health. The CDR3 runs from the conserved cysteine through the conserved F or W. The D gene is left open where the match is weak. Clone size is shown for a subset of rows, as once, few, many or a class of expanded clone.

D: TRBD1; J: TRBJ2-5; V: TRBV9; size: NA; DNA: TGTGCCAGCAGCGTCGGCGGACAGGGGGCAGAGACCCAGTACTTC; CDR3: CASSVGGQGAETQYF
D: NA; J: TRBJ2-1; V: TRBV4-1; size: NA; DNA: TGCGCCAGCAGCCAAGAGGGCTCCTACAATGAGCAGTTCTTC; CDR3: CASSQEGSYNEQFF
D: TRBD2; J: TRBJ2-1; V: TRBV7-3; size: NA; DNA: TGTGCCAGCAGCGTGGGACTAGCGTCCCACAATGAGCAGTTCTTC; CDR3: CASSVGLASHNEQFF
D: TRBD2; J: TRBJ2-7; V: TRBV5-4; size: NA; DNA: TGTGCCAGCAGCTTAGGTAACCTAGCGGGGGCGACCTACGAGCAGTACTTC; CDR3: CASSLGNLAGATYEQYF
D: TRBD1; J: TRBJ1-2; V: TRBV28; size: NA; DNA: TGTGCCAGCCTGGGGGGGGACAGGGGTTATGGCTACACCTTC; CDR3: CASLGGDRGYGYTF
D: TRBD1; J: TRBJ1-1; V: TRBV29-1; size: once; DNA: TGCAGCGCCATGACAGGGCGGGACACTGAAGCTTTCTTT; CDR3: CSAMTGRDTEAFF
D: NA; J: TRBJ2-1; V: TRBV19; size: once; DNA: TGTGCCAGTAGTAGGACCTACAATGAGCAGTTCTTC; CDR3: CASSRTYNEQFF
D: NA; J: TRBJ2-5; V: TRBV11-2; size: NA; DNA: TGTGCCAGCAGACGACTAGCAGGGGGGGAGACCCAGTACTTC; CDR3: CASRRLAGGETQYF
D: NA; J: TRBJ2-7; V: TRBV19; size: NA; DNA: TGTGCCAGTAGTGCTCGGGATCCCTACGAGCAGTACTTC; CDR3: CASSARDPYEQYF
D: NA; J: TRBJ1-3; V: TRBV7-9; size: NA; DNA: TGTGCCAGCAGCTCGACCGGAGGGGCGGACGGAAACACCATATATTTT; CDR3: CASSSTGGADGNTIYF
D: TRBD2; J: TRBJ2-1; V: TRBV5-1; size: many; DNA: TGCGCCAGCAGGTCCGGGACTAGCGGTCTCAATGAGCAGTTCTTC; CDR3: CASRSGTSGLNEQFF
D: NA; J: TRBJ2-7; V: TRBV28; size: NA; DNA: TGTGCCAGCAGTTTACCCGGACAGAATAAGGCCTACGAGCAGTACTTC; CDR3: CASSLPGQNKAYEQYF
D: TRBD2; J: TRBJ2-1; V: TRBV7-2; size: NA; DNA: TGTGCCAGCAGCTTATCTAGCGGGAGGTATGATGAGCAGTTCTTC; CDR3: CASSLSSGRYDEQFF
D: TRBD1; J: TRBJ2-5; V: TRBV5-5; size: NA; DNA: TGTGCCAGCAGCCGTACAGGACAGGGGGCTGGAGAGACCCAGTACTTC; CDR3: CASSRTGQGAGETQYF
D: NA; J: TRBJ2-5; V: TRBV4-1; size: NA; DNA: TGCGCCAGCAGCGACGGGTACCAAGAGACCCAGTACTTC; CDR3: CASSDGYQETQYF
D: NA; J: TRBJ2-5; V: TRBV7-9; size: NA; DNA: TGTGCCAGCAGCTTGGGGGAGGTGGGGCTCCAAGAGACCCAGTACTTC; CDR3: CASSLGEVGLQETQYF
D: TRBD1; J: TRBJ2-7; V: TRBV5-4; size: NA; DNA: TGTGCCAGCAGCCAGGACAGGTACGAGCAGTACTTC; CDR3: CASSQDRYEQYF
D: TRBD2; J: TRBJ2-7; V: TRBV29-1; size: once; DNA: TGCAGCGTGAGACTAGCGGGTACGCACCCAACCTACGAGCAGTACTTC; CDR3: CSVRLAGTHPTYEQYF
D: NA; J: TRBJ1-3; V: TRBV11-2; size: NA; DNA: TGTGCCAGCAGCTTGGGGCCCAAGGGAAACACCATATATTTT; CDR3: CASSLGPKGNTIYF
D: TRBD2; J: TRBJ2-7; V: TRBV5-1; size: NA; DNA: TGCGCCAGCAGCTTGGCTAGCGGGAGGACCCACGAGCAGTACTTC; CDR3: CASSLASGRTHEQYF
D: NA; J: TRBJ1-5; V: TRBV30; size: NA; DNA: TGTGCCTGGGGCAGTGGTTTGGACAATCAGCCCCAGCATTTT; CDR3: CAWGSGLDNQPQHF
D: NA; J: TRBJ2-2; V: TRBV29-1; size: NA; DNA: TGCAGCGTTCGAAACACCGGGGAGCTGTTTTTT; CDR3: CSVRNTGELFF
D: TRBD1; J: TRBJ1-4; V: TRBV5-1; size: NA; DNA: TGCGCCAGCAGCAGTATACAGGGGGCGAGGGAAAAACTGTTTTTT; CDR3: CASSSIQGAREKLFF
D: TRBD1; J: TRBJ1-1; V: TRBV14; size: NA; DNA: TGTGCCAGCAGCCAAGCCGGGACAGGGAACGCTTTCTTT; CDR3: CASSQAGTGNAFF
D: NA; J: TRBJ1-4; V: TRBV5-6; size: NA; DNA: TGTGCCAGCAGCTTGGAGTTCGGTGGTAATGAAAAACTGTTTTTT; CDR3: CASSLEFGGNEKLFF
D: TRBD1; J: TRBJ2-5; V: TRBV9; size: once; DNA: TGTGCCAGCAGCGTAGGTTTACAGGGGGCCAGGGAGACCCAGTACTTC; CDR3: CASSVGLQGARETQYF
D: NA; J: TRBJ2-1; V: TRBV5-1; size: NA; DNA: TGCGCCAGCAGCTCTACACTGTACAATGAGCAGTTCTTC; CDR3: CASSSTLYNEQFF
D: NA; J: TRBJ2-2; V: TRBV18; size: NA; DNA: TGTGCCAGCTCACCGACAGATAACACCGGGGAGCTGTTTTTT; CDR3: CASSPTDNTGELFF
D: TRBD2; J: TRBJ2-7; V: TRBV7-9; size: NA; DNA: TGTGCCAGCAGCTTAGGCCACGGACTAGCGGGAATCGAGCAGTACTTC; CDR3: CASSLGHGLAGIEQYF
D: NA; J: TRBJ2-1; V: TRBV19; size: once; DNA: TGTGCCAGTAGTCCACGGGTGTCCTACAATGAGCAGTTCTTC; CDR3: CASSPRVSYNEQFF
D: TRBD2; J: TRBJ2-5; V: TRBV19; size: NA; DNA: TGTGCCAGTAGTGACCGTAGCGGGGGGACGCAAGAGACCCAGTACTTC; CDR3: CASSDRSGGTQETQYF
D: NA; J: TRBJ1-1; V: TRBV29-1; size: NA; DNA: TGCACCGCAGATGGGGATGGATGGACTGAAGCTTTCTTT; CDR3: CTADGDGWTEAFF
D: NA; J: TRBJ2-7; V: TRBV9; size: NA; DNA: TGTGCCAGCAGCGTCGCACAGGGTTCCTACGAGCAGTACTTC; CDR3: CASSVAQGSYEQYF
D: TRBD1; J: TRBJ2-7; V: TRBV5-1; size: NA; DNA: TGCGCCAGTGGACAGGGCTACGAGCAGTACTTC; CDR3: CASGQGYEQYF
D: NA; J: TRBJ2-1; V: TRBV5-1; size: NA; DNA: TGCGCCAGCAGCTTGGGAGGAGGGTTTGAGCAGTTCTTC; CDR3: CASSLGGGFEQFF
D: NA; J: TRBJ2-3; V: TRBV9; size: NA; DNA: TGTGCCAGCAGCGTAGCTAGTCCGGAGCTCACAGATACGCAGTATTTT; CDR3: CASSVASPELTDTQYF
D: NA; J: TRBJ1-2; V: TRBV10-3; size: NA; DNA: TGTGCCATCAGTCCCCGGGGTGGGGATGGCTACACCTTC; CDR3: CAISPRGGDGYTF
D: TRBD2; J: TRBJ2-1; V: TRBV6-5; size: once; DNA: TGTGCCAGCAGCCCACTAGCGGGAGGGGGCGATGAGCAGTTCTTC; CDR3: CASSPLAGGGDEQFF
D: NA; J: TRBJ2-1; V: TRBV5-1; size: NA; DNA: TGCGCCAGCAGCTTGGTAGTCCTCAGTAATGAGCAGTTCTTC; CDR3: CASSLVVLSNEQFF
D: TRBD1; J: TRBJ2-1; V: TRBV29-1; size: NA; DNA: TGCAGCGTTGAAGGGGGACAGAGCACCTACAATGAGCAGTTCTTC; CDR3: CSVEGGQSTYNEQFF
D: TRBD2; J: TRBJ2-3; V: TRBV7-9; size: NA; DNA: TGTGCCAGCAGCTTAGGACTAGCCCAAAGCACAGATACGCAGTATTTT; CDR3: CASSLGLAQSTDTQYF
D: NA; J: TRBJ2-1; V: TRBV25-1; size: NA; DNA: TGTGCCAGCAGTGGGGGGGCGGGTGAGCAGTTCTTC; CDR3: CASSGGAGEQFF
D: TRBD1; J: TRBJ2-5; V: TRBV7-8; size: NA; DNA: TGTGCCAGCAGCTTACCGGGACAGGTCAGCACCCAGTACTTC; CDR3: CASSLPGQVSTQYF
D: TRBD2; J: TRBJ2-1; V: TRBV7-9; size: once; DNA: TGTGCCAGCAGTTCACTAGCGGGGTTACCCTACAATGAGCAGTTCTTC; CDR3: CASSSLAGLPYNEQFF
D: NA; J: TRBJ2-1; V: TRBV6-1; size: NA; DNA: TGTGCCAGCAGTGGGCGGGCTTACAATGAGCAGTTCTTC; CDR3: CASSGRAYNEQFF
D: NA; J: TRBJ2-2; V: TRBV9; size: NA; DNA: TGTGCCAGCAGCGTAGGGGCAGGGGTCCCCGGGGAGCTGTTTTTT; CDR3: CASSVGAGVPGELFF
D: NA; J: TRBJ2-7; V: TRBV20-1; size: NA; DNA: TGCAGTGCTAGACGAAACTACGAGCAGTACTTC; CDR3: CSARRNYEQYF
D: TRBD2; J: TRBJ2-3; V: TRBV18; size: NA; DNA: TGTGCCAGCTCAGGTCTAGCGGGAGTCACAGATACGCAGTATTTT; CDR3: CASSGLAGVTDTQYF
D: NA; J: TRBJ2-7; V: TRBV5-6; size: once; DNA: TGTGCCAGCAGCTTGTCAGGGGACCTCTCCTACGAGCAGTACTTC; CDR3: CASSLSGDLSYEQYF
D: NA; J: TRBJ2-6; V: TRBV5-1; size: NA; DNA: TGCGCCAGCAGCTTGGAAACTTTTGGGGCCAACGTCCTGACTTTC; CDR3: CASSLETFGANVLTF
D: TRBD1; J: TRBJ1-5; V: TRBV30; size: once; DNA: TGTGCCTGGAGTGTAGGACAGGATCAGCCCCAGCATTTT; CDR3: CAWSVGQDQPQHF
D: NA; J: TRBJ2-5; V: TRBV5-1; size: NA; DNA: TGCGCCAGCAGCTTCGAGTACCAAGAGACCCAGTACTTC; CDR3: CASSFEYQETQYF